Presented here are 5 T cell receptor beta chains from one specimen sequenced in a study of T cells after yellow fever vaccination. TCRdb re-called the 5' RACE reads with MiXCR, one entry per CDR3 protein. Of about 45,000 distinct CDR3 sequences listed, more than 6% are singletons. This material consisted of PBMCs, either bulk or a sorted T-cell subset (CD4+, CD8+, memory, or dextramer-sorted; not recorded which), taken 45 days after the yellow fever booster vaccination. These TCRs come from a man aged 25-45 years who received the YFV17D yellow fever vaccine.

This clonotype turned up a few times. This rearrangement joins TRBV7-8 to TRBJ2-7; D gene ambiguous. Germline V lookup: CDR1 SGHVS, CDR2 FQNEAQ. The CDR3 contains 16 residues. The V and J ends lost 3 bases and 2 bases respectively, with 17 bases between them. In DNA, the CDR3 is TGTGCCAGCAGCTTTCTTGGTGGCACAGCCGCCTACGAGCAGTACTTC. It codes for CASSFLGGTAAYEQYF.

Concerning this clonotype: This may be a read error: a much more frequent sequence differs by one nucleotide. The chain links TRBV28 to TRBJ2-3, with 7 nucleotides matching TRBD2. The V and J ends lost 2 bases and 4 bases, in that order; junction bases with no gene match: 3. The CDR3 is made up of 14 amino acids. Germline V gene sequence: CDR1 MDHEN, CDR2 SYDVKM. The CDR3 here is CASSLNLAADTQYF. In DNA, the CDR3 is TGTGCCAGCAGTTTAAATCTAGCGGCAGATACGCAGTATTTT.

The rearrangement uses TRBV19 and TRBJ2-3, with D unresolved. CDR3 size: 12 residues. The germline gives CDR1 LNHDA, CDR2 SQIVND (reference sequence). The V and J ends lost 3 bases and 3 bases respectively, with 4 bases between them. The CDR3 nucleotides are TGTGCCAGTAGTATTGCAACAGATACGCAGTATTTT. This codes for CASSIATDTQYF.

This chain links TRBV25-1 with TRBJ2-7, with a possible D match to TRBD2 (6 bases). Per the germline V gene, CDR1 is MGHDK and CDR2 is SYGVNS. Trimming removed 3 bases at V and 5 bases at J, with 17 bases between. This CDR3 is built from 15 residues. The CDR3 protein is CASSDTRRGLHEQYF. CDR3 in DNA: TGTGCCAGCAGTGACACCCGGCGGGGTCTGCACGAGCAGTACTTC.

This clonotype was detected ten times or more. The V call is TRBV10-3, the J call TRBJ2-7; 7 bases match TRBD2. The CDR3 is made up of 18 amino acids. The trim removed 6 bases at V and 5 bases at J, leaving 22 bases unmatched. Germline CDR1 ENHRY, CDR2 SYGVKD. CDR3 bases: TGTGCCATCAGGACCGGGACTACCCCGGAGGTTAGGTTCAACGAGCAGTACTTC. This sequence encodes CAIRTGTTPEVRFNEQYF.